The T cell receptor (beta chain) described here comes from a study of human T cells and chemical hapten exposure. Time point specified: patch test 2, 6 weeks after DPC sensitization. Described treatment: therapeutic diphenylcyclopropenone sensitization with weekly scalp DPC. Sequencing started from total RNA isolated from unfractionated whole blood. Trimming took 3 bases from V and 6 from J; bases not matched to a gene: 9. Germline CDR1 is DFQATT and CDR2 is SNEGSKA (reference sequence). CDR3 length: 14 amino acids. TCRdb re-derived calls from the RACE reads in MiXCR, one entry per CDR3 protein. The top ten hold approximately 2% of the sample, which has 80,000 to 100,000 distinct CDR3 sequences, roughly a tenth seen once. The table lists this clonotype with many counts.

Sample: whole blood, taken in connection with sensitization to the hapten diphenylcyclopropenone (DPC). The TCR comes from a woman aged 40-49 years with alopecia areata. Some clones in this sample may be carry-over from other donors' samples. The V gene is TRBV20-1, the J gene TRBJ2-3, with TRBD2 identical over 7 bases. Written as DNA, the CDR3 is TGCAGTGCTAGGGTGGGAGGGCCGGCTGATACGCAGTATTTT. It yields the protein CSARVGGPADTQYF.